Listed here are 32 T cell receptor beta chains from one sample, sequenced in a study of T cell repertoires in cytomegalovirus infection. One entry per CDR3 protein, called by TCRdb with MiXCR from the reads. This sample has 200,000 to 300,000 distinct CDR3 sequences; around 13% occur once, and the top ten carry around 9.5%. The sequencing sample was made of PBMCs. The receptors come from a human donor in good health (CMV status not recorded). Some clones in this sample may be carry-over from other donors' samples.

On this clonotype itself: A much larger clone lies a single base off, so this may be a read error. The V and J genes are TRBV6-4 and TRBJ2-1, with D possibly being TRBD1 or TRBD2 (5 bases each). CDR3 length: 14 residues. CDR1 and CDR2 (germline): MRHNA, SNTAGT. In nucleotides, the CDR3 is TGTGCCAGCAGTGACTCGACAGACTACCATGAGCAGTTCTTC. It translates to CASSDSTDYHEQFF.

The chain uses TRBV7-8 and TRBJ1-4; 7 bases are shared with TRBD1. V was pared by 1 base and J by 10 bases, with 9 bases of the junction left unmatched. Per germline, CDR1 SGHVS and CDR2 FQNEAQ. The CDR3 is made up of 15 amino acids. The CDR3 loop reads CASSLEGTVKRKLFF. In DNA, the CDR3 is TGTGCCAGCAGCTTAGAGGGGACAGTGAAAAGAAAACTGTTTTTT.

This clonotype appeared a few times. The rearrangement uses TRBV7-6 and TRBJ1-6, with a weak D call TRBD1 (5 bases). The CDR3 has 14 amino acids. CDR1 and CDR2 (germline): SGHVS, FNYEAQ. Between the trimmed V and J ends, which lost 0 bases and 7 bases, there was a span of 7 bases. The CDR3 loop is CASSLAGQNSPLHF. CDR3 coding DNA: TGTGCCAGCAGCTTAGCGGGGCAGAATTCACCCCTCCACTTT.

This clonotype has a handful of counts. The rearrangement uses TRBV11-2 and TRBJ2-7; no reliable D call. CDR1 and CDR2 from the germline V gene are SGHAT and FQNNGV. This CDR3 comprises 14 residues. V was shortened by 4 bases and J by 0 bases, with 10 bases between the two germline ends. The CDR3 sequence: CASSSLRYSYEQYF. In DNA, the CDR3 is TGTGCCAGCAGCTCGCTCAGGTACTCCTACGAGCAGTACTTC.

V usage is TRBV4-1 and J usage is TRBJ1-2; D is unclear. V was shortened by 3 bases and J by 0 bases, with 5 bases between the two germline ends. Germline V lookup: CDR1 MGHRA, CDR2 YSYEKL. This CDR3 comprises 13 residues. This CDR3 reads CASSHGPNYGYTF. The DNA of the CDR3 is TGCGCCAGCAGCCACGGACCTAACTATGGCTACACCTTC.

This clonotype was seen more than once but under ten times. The CDR3 region is CASSLTGSSYNSPLHF. Here the CDR3 DNA reads TGCGCCAGCAGCTTGACAGGGAGCTCCTATAATTCACCCCTCCACTTT. The chain couples TRBV5-1 to TRBJ1-6, with D perhaps matching TRBD1 (6 bases). The length of the CDR3 is 16 residues. From germline, CDR1 is SGHRS and CDR2 YFSETQ. The V and J ends lost 1 base and 0 bases respectively, with 8 bases between them.

In its sample, this clonotype was seen many times. This chain joins TRBV29-1 and TRBJ2-1; a weak D match, TRBD1 (6 bases). CDR1 and CDR2 (germline): SQVTM, ANQGSEA. The V gene lost 6 bases and the J gene lost 5 bases, with 11 bases spanning the gap. The CDR3 contains 12 residues. CDR3 amino acids: CSVPGVDNEQFF. In nucleotides, the CDR3 is TGCAGCGTCCCAGGGGTCGACAATGAGCAGTTCTTC.

This clonotype was detected a few times. The genes are TRBV4-1 and TRBJ2-2, with D maybe TRBD1 (6 bases). Germline V lookup: CDR1 MGHRA, CDR2 YSYEKL. Trimming removed 2 bases at V and 6 bases at J, with 13 bases between. The CDR3 has 15 amino acids. The CDR3 region has the DNA TGCGCCAGCAGCCAAAGAGCAGAGGGGGCCGGGGAGCTGTTTTTT. It codes for CASSQRAEGAGELFF.

The V call is TRBV4-2, the J call TRBJ2-2; 8 nucleotides match TRBD2. The CDR3 loop spans 16 amino acids. Unmatched junction bases numbered 7, after V lost 1 base and J lost 6 bases. The germline CDR1 and CDR2 sequences are LGHNA and YNFKEQ. CDR3 DNA: TGTGCCAGCAGCCAAGCCTTTGCGGGAGGTCCCGGGGAGCTGTTTTTT. This codes for CASSQAFAGGPGELFF.

The chain carries TRBV6-6 and TRBJ2-5; D is unclear. Trimming stripped 1 base from V and 2 bases from J, with 11 bases between. The germline V gene has CDR1 MNHNY and CDR2 SVGAGI (reference sequence). The CDR3 totals 15 residues. The CDR3 DNA sequence: TGTGCCAGCAGTTACTTGGCGGACCAGCAAGAGACCCAGTACTTC. Amino acids: CASSYLADQQETQYF.

In this sample, this clonotype turned up many times. The V and J genes are TRBV7-8 and TRBJ2-5; D is unclear. The CDR3 length is 14 residues. Germline CDR1 is SGHVS and CDR2 is FQNEAQ. V was cut by 1 base and J by 2 bases, with 8 bases left in between. Here the CDR3 DNA reads TGTGCCAGCAGCTTAGGGCTAGGGCAAGAGACCCAGTACTTC. Translated: CASSLGLGQETQYF.

On this clonotype itself: A clone one base away is much larger, so this may be a read error. V and J are TRBV7-6 and TRBJ1-5; possibly TRBD1 for D (6 bases). The germline CDR1 and CDR2 sequences are SGHVS and FNYEAQ. V lost 4 bases, J lost 4 bases, and 14 bases lay in between. The CDR3 sequence is 15 residues long. The CDR3 nucleotides read TGTGCCAGCAGCTCCGGGATAAGGGGGAATCAGCCCCAGCATTTT. Residues: CASSSGIRGNQPQHF.

This clonotype was detected many times. This chain connects TRBV14 to TRBJ2-7; 9 nucleotides align to TRBD1. CDR1 SGHDN and CDR2 FVKESK come from the germline V gene. Trimming removed 0 bases from V and 2 bases from J; junction bases left unmatched: 5. The CDR3 is 16 residues long. In DNA form, the CDR3 reads TGTGCCAGCAGCCAAGAATGGGGACAGGGCACCTACGAGCAGTACTTC. This gives the protein CASSQEWGQGTYEQYF.

This clonotype came up many times. CDR3 amino acids: CASSLVSQGQPQHF. DNA for the CDR3: TGTGCCAGCAGCTTAGTGTCTCAGGGTCAGCCCCAGCATTTT. The chain is built from TRBV7-2 and TRBJ1-5; perhaps TRBD1 as D (5 bases). The CDR3 has 14 residues. CDR1 is SGHTA and CDR2 is FQGNSA in the germline V gene. V was cut by 1 base and J by 6 bases, with 10 bases left in between.

The J gene is TRBJ1-1, the V gene TRBV29-1; 8 positions agree with TRBD1. This CDR3 contains 13 residues. V was pared by 7 bases and J by 1 base, with 5 bases of the junction left unmatched. Germline V gives CDR1 SQVTM, CDR2 ANQGSEA. The CDR3 protein is CSAIRGQNTEAFF. CDR3 nucleotides: TGCAGCGCTATCAGGGGGCAGAACACTGAAGCTTTCTTT.

This clonotype was counted at least ten times. This chain uses TRBV7-2 with TRBJ2-1, with 12 bases aligning to TRBD2. CDR1 is SGHTA and CDR2 is FQGNSA in the germline V gene. The CDR3 runs to 16 residues. Germline trimming cut 1 base from V and 6 bases from J; bases unmatched to any gene: 4. The CDR3 sequence is CASSLEMTSGGNEQFF. Here the CDR3 DNA reads TGTGCCAGCAGCTTAGAAATGACTAGCGGGGGCAATGAGCAGTTCTTC.

This clonotype was seen at least ten times. This chain links TRBV7-6 with TRBJ2-5; TRBD1 agrees at 7 bases. Germline CDR1 reads SGHVS; CDR2 reads FNYEAQ. V lost 1 base, J lost 5 bases, and 1 base stayed unmatched. The CDR3 covers 13 residues. The CDR3 region is CASSLDRGETQYF. CDR3 DNA: TGTGCCAGCAGCTTAGACAGGGGCGAGACCCAGTACTTC.

This sequence joins TRBV4-2 and TRBJ1-4, with D maybe TRBD1 (6 bases). CDR3 length: 13 amino acids. The V gene's germline CDR1 is LGHNA and CDR2 YNFKEQ. The ends were cut back, 0 bases at V and 8 bases at J, with 7 bases in the middle. CDR3 sequence: CASSQEQGEKLFF. DNA for the CDR3: TGTGCCAGCAGCCAAGAGCAGGGGGAAAAACTGTTTTTT.

There are a few counts of this clonotype. The J gene is TRBJ2-1, the V gene TRBV7-9; no firm D call. Germline CDR1 SEHNR, CDR2 FQNEAQ (reference sequence). This CDR3 has 16 amino acids. V was cut by 3 bases and J by 8 bases, with 20 bases left in between. DNA of the CDR3: TGTGCCAGCAGCTTCGGACCCGGTTCTTCGGTAGATGAGCAGTTCTTC. Translating it yields CASSFGPGSSVDEQFF.

The CDR3 DNA follows: TGTGCCAGCTCACGTTCTAGCGGGAGGGACATTCAGTACTTC. Translation gives CASSRSSGRDIQYF. The V and J genes are TRBV18 and TRBJ2-4, with 12 bases lining up with TRBD2. V shed 4 bases, J shed 8 bases, and the junction held 3 bases outside the gene matches. The CDR3 consists of 14 residues. Germline V gene lookup returns CDR1 KGHSH and CDR2 LQKENI.

This clonotype has only a few counts. The genes are TRBV7-7 and TRBJ2-5; 10 positions agree with TRBD2. Trimming cost V 5 bases and J 5 bases; bases outside gene matches: 8. CDR1 is SSHAT, CDR2 FNYEAQ, per germline (reference sequence). The CDR3 spans 15 residues. CDR3 DNA: TGTGCCAGCAGCCTCCTAGCGGGGGCCCGGGAGACCCAGTACTTC. It translates to CASSLLAGARETQYF.

This clonotype has only a few counts. The chain employs TRBV5-1 and TRBJ1-1; D may be TRBD1 (5 bases). Germline CDR1 SGHRS, CDR2 YFSETQ. The CDR3 contains 12 residues. Trimming pared 0 bases from V and 8 bases from J, leaving 8 bases between. The chain's CDR3 is CASSLEGYEAFF. DNA for the CDR3: TGCGCCAGCAGCTTGGAGGGGTACGAAGCTTTCTTT.

This clonotype was counted many times. The genes are TRBV12-3 or TRBV12-4 and TRBJ2-5; D possibly corresponds to TRBD1 (5 bases). The ends were cut back, 2 bases at V and 8 bases at J, with 12 bases in the middle. This CDR3 has 13 residues. CDR3 sequence: CASSLNPQGTQYF. CDR3 coding DNA: TGTGCCAGCAGTTTAAACCCGCAGGGAACCCAGTACTTC.

V gene TRBV5-1 combines with J gene TRBJ2-1; 9 bases align to TRBD1. With 0 bases clipped from V and 4 bases from J, the junction kept 2 bases outside the gene matches. The CDR3 has 15 amino acids. Germline V lookup: CDR1 SGHRS, CDR2 YFSETQ. The CDR3 reads CASSLEGTGYNEQFF. CDR3 coding DNA: TGCGCCAGCAGCTTGGAAGGGACAGGGTACAATGAGCAGTTCTTC.

The chain links TRBV5-6 to TRBJ1-2; D is possibly TRBD1 (5 bases). CDR1 is SGHDT and CDR2 is YYEEEE in the germline V gene. V was clipped by 2 bases and J by 3 bases, with 32 bases between them. This CDR3 comprises 21 residues. CDR3 residues: CASSFQQTTPTVGKGDYGYTF. As DNA, the CDR3 is TGTGCCAGCAGCTTCCAACAAACCACACCGACGGTGGGGAAAGGGGACTATGGCTACACCTTC.

This clonotype was detected only a few times. The chain uses TRBV12-3 or TRBV12-4 and TRBJ2-2, with D perhaps TRBD2 (5 bases). Trimming took off 1 base at V and 2 bases at J, with 11 bases between the two ends. This CDR3 is built from 16 residues. In DNA form, the CDR3 reads TGTGCCAGCAGTTTAGGGCAGGACTTAAACACCGGGGAGCTGTTTTTT. Amino acid sequence: CASSLGQDLNTGELFF.

This clonotype turned up a few times. The chain has TRBV4-1 and TRBJ1-1, with D perhaps TRBD1 (5 bases). Trimming left V 1 base short and J 1 base short, with 10 bases between. Germline assignment: CDR1 MGHRA and CDR2 YSYEKL. This CDR3 has 15 residues. The CDR3 nucleotides are TGCGCCAGCAGCCAAGTAGGGGTGGGGAACACTGAAGCTTTCTTT. Translating it yields CASSQVGVGNTEAFF.

This clonotype has at least ten counts. The chain recombines TRBV7-8 with TRBJ1-2; no reliable D call. Trimming took 3 bases from V and 2 from J, leaving 7 bases between them. Germline V gene data show CDR1 as SGHVS and CDR2 as FQNEAQ. This CDR3 has 13 amino acids. In DNA form, the CDR3 reads TGTGCCAGCAGCTTCGGGGAGAACTATGGCTACACCTTC. Its translation: CASSFGENYGYTF.

This clonotype was seen at least ten times. V and J are TRBV7-2 and TRBJ1-5, with D unresolved. The germline CDR1 and CDR2 sequences are SGHTA and FQGNSA. The CDR3 contains 13 residues. The V end lost 0 bases, the J end lost 7 bases, and 7 bases lay between the germline ends. The CDR3 nucleotides read TGTGCCAGCAGCTTAGCGCGGGAACAGCCCCAGCATTTT. Translated, it gives CASSLAREQPQHF. The full variable domain, its missing parts supplied by reference TRBV7-2 and TRBJ1-5, is GAGVSQSPSNKVTEKGKDVELRCDPISGHTALYWYRQSLGQGLEFLIYFQGNSAPDKSGLPSDRFSAERTGGSVSTLTIQRTQQEDSAVYLCASSLAREQPQHFGDGTRLSIL.

This clonotype was counted only a few times. The V gene is TRBV20-1, the J gene TRBJ2-3; maybe TRBD1 (5 bases). Trimming pared 3 bases from V and 3 bases from J, leaving 16 bases between. Germline CDR1 is DFQATT and CDR2 is SNEGSKA (reference sequence). This CDR3 contains 15 residues. The CDR3 region is CSARPGRERTDTQYF. Here the CDR3 DNA reads TGCAGTGCTAGGCCCGGCAGGGAACGAACAGATACGCAGTATTTT.

At least ten counts were recorded for this clonotype. This chain uses TRBV19 with TRBJ1-1, with 10 positions matching TRBD1. With V trimmed by 7 bases and J by 3 bases, 5 bases remained unmatched. CDR1 LNHDA and CDR2 SQIVND come from the germline V gene (reference sequence). The CDR3 loop spans 14 amino acids. The CDR3 DNA follows: TGTGCCAGTACCAAGACAGGGGGCTACACTGAAGCTTTCTTT. This codes for CASTKTGGYTEAFF.

The V and J genes are TRBV7-6 and TRBJ1-1; D unclear. Trimming took 2 bases from V and 4 from J, leaving 8 bases between them. Germline CDR1 and CDR2: SGHVS and FNYEAQ. This CDR3 contains 13 residues. The CDR3 nucleotides are TGTGCCAGCAGCTTAAAAGCGGGCACTGAAGCTTTCTTT. It encodes CASSLKAGTEAFF.